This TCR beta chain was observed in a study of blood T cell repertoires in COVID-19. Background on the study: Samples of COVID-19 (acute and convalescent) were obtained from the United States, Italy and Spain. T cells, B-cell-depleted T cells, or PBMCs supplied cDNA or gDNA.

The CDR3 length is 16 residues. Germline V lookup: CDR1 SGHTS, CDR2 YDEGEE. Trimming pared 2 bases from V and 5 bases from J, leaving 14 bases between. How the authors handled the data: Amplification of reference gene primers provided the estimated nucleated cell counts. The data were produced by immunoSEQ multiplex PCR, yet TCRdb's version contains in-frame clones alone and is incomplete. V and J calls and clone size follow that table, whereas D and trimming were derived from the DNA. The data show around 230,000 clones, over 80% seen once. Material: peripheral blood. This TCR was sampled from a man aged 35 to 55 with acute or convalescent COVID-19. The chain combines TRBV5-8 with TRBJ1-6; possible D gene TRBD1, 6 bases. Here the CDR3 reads CASSFWTAVDNSPLHF. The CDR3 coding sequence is TGTGCCAGCAGCTTCTGGACAGCCGTTGATAATTCACCCCTCCACTTT.